Shown below are 9 T cell receptor beta chains from a single sample sequenced in a study of Ad26.COV2.S vaccination and SARS-CoV-2 variants. Treatment specified: roughly 18 received Ad26.COV2.S at low or high dose, single or two shots; roughly five received placebo; per-sample allocation not given. Specimen acquisition occurred on day 63 following the initial vaccine or placebo injection. TCRdb's copy holds only in-frame clones and misses some; the assay was immunoSEQ multiplex PCR. The repertoire has 250,000 to 300,000 clones, around 87% of them found once; the top ten carry around 3%. Source: peripheral blood, taken in a trial of Ad26.COV2.S vaccine versus placebo. These receptors were collected from a person between 18 and 65 years old who received the Ad26.COV2.S COVID-19 vaccine or a placebo.

The chain joins TRBV28 to TRBJ1-1, with D perhaps matching TRBD1 (5 bases). CDR3 length: 12 amino acids. V was pared by 4 bases and J by 4 bases, with 7 bases between. The germline V gene has CDR1 MDHEN and CDR2 SYDVKM. The CDR3 bases are TGTGCCAGCAGTTCCGACAGCACTGAAGCTTTCTTT. Translation: CASSSDSTEAFF.

The V gene is TRBV5-6, the J gene TRBJ1-1; 8 bases map to TRBD1. The germline V gene has CDR1 SGHDT and CDR2 YYEEEE. With 3 bases clipped from V and 2 bases from J, the junction kept 3 bases outside the gene matches. The CDR3 extends over 14 amino acids. CDR3 sequence (DNA): TGTGCCAGCAGCTCCGACAGGGGAAACACTGAAGCTTTCTTT. Protein sequence: CASSSDRGNTEAFF.

The chain joins TRBV7-9 to TRBJ2-5, with 9 bases matching TRBD1. J gave up 4 bases and V 5 bases, and 5 bases lay outside the gene matches. Looked up from germline, CDR1 is SEHNR and CDR2 is FQNEAQ (reference sequence). There are 14 residues in the CDR3. CDR3 sequence: CASSLDRGLETQYF. In DNA, the CDR3 is TGTGCCAGCAGCCTTGACAGGGGGTTAGAGACCCAGTACTTC.

V gene TRBV4-3 combines with J gene TRBJ1-2, with 7 bases fitting TRBD1. J gave up 8 bases and V 4 bases, and 10 bases lay outside the gene matches. The CDR3 has 14 residues. Germline V gives CDR1 LGHNA, CDR2 YSLEER. CDR3 DNA: TGCGCCAGCAGCCCAGCGGAACAGGGGCGCGGCTACACCTTC. Its protein is CASSPAEQGRGYTF.

J is TRBJ1-4 and V is TRBV5-6, with 9 nucleotides matching TRBD1. Germline assignment: CDR1 SGHDT and CDR2 YYEEEE. CDR3 size: 16 residues. V was clipped by 3 bases and J by 6 bases; unmatched bases: 9. This CDR3 is CASSSAPRTGDEKLFF. Written as DNA, the CDR3 is TGTGCCAGCAGCTCGGCTCCGAGGACAGGGGATGAAAAACTGTTTTTT.

The CDR3 region is CASRITGGTEAFF. The CDR3 bases are TGTGCCAGCCGCATTACAGGGGGCACTGAAGCTTTCTTT. V is TRBV11-2 and J is TRBJ1-1; 8 bases fit TRBD1. This CDR3 has 13 amino acids. Looked up from germline, CDR1 is SGHAT and CDR2 is FQNNGV. V shed 8 bases and J 4 bases; nucleotides not matched to a gene: 6.

The J gene is TRBJ1-1, the V gene TRBV6-5; TRBD1 matches 10 bases. V shed 0 bases and J 12 bases; nucleotides not matched to a gene: 10. CDR3 size: 15 residues. Germline V lookup: CDR1 MNHEY, CDR2 SVGAGI. This chain's CDR3 is CASSYSGTGQGYTFF. The CDR3 DNA sequence: TGTGCCAGCAGTTACTCGGGTACGGGACAGGGGTATACTTTCTTT.

This sequence joins TRBV20-1 and TRBJ1-6, with a possible D match to TRBD1 (6 bases). Germline V CDR1 and CDR2: DFQATT, SNEGSKA (reference sequence). The CDR3 runs 14 residues. Between the trimmed V and J ends, which lost 6 bases and 5 bases, there was a span of 14 bases. The CDR3 loop reads CSASGGPNNSPLHF. CDR3 nucleotide sequence: TGCAGTGCAAGTGGGGGGCCGAATAATTCACCCCTCCACTTT.

The genes are TRBV7-8 and TRBJ2-4, with no clear D. Germline assignment: CDR1 SGHVS and CDR2 FQNEAQ. Trimming cost V 1 base and J 5 bases, with 6 bases left between them. This CDR3 contains 13 residues. CDR3 DNA sequence: TGTGCCAGCAGCTTAGTACAGCAAAACATTCAGTACTTC. Translating it yields CASSLVQQNIQYF.